This T cell receptor (beta chain) stems from a study of beta chain features in type 1 diabetes. Overall study results and limits: For Type 1 diabetes patients, all four CD4+ subsets carried TCRB CDR3s that were moderately but significantly shorter. Insertions at VDJ junctions were less frequent in type 1 diabetes patients. These patients also deleted more nucleotides at the same junctions.

The investigators reverse transcribed all of the isolated RNA, so they sequenced expressed TCRB transcripts. Profiling relied on immunoSEQ multiplex PCR, and the TCRdb table lists in-frame clones only, not all of them. The repertoire holds approximately 470,000 clones, with about 32% as singletons. It was via CD45RO/CCR7/CD25/CD127/CD95/CD27 that CD4+ naive, central memory, regulatory and stem cell-like memory cells were sorted. With regard to this clone: The antigen is undetermined.

This receptor was identified in a man aged 18 to 30 in good health. The sequenced sample consisted of naive CD4+ T cells from blood.

The CDR3 sequence is CASSILSGSRETQYF. Here the CDR3 DNA reads TGTGCCAGTAGTATTCTGAGCGGGAGTCGAGAGACCCAGTACTTC. This chain links TRBV19 with TRBJ2-5; 8 bases are shared with TRBD2. The V gene's germline CDR1 is LNHDA and CDR2 SQIVND (reference sequence). V lost 3 bases and J lost 4; bases outside the gene matches: 7. The CDR3 runs 15 residues. Looking up the rest from reference TRBV19 and TRBJ2-5 gives the full variable domain: DGGITQSPKYLFRKEGQNVTLSCEQNLNHDAMYWYRQDPGQGLRLIYYSQIVNDFQKGDIAEGYSVSREKKESFPLTVTSAQKNPTAFYLCASSILSGSRETQYFGPGTRLLVL.